This T cell receptor beta chain was recorded in a study of blood T cell repertoires in COVID-19. Study details: Material from acute and convalescent COVID-19 was sourced from the United States, Italy and Spain.

Per the original data handling: Researchers report that nucleated cell counts were estimated from reference gene primer amplification. The assay was immunoSEQ multiplex PCR, and TCRdb's table has in-frame clones only and misses some. The V and J calls and the clone size are those of that table, but D and trimming were determined from the DNA. The data contain roughly 150,000 clones, roughly 83% of them seen just once; the ten biggest clones take up roughly 5%. Individuals aged about 18 to 100 years were recruited from about two dozen US areas. Someone with COVID-19 had been met by exposed participants within 2 weeks before study entry. V lost 2 bases, J lost 5 bases, and 3 bases stayed unmatched. The CDR3 loop spans 14 amino acids. Germline V gives CDR1 MNHNS, CDR2 SASEGT.

The chain has TRBV6-1 and TRBJ2-7; the match to TRBD1 covers 10 bases. The specimen was PBMCs or T cells enriched from blood (not recorded which). The origin of this receptor is a man between 65 and 79 years old who had been exposed to COVID-19. The CDR3 region is CASSERTGGDEQYF. The CDR3 DNA follows: TGTGCCAGCAGTGAAAGGACAGGGGGAGACGAGCAGTACTTC.